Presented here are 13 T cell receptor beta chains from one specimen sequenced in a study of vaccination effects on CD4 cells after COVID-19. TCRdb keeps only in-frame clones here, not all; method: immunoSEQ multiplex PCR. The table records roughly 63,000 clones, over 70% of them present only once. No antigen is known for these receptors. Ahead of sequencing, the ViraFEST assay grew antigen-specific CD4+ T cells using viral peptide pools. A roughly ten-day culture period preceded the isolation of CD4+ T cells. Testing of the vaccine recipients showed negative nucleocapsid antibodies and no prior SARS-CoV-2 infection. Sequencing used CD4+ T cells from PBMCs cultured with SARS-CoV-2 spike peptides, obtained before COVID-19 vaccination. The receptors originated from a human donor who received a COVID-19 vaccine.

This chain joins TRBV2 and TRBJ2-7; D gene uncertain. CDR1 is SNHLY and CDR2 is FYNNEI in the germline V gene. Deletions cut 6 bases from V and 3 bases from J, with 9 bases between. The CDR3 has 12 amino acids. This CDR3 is CASSPERYEQYV. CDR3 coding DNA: TGTGCCAGCAGCCCCGAGCGCTACGAGCAGTACGTC.

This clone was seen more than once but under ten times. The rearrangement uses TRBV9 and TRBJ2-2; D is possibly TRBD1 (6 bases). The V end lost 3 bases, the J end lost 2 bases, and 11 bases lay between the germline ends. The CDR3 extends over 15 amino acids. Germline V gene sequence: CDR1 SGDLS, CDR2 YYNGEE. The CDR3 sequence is CASSADSRNTGELFF. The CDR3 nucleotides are TGTGCCAGCAGCGCGGACAGTCGTAACACCGGGGAGCTGTTTTTT.

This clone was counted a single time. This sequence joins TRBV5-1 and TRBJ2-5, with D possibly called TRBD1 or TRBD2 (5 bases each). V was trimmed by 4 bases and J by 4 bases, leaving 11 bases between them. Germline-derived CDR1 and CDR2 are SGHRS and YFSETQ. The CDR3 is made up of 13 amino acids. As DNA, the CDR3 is TGCGCCAGCAGCACCGGGACGCGAGAGACCCAGTACTTC. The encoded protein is CASSTGTRETQYF.

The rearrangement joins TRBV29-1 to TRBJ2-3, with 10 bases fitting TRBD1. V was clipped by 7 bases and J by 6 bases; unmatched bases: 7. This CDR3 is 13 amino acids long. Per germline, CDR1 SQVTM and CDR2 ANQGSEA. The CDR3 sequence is CSARQGARDTQYF. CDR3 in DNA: TGCAGCGCTAGACAGGGGGCGCGGGATACGCAGTATTTT.

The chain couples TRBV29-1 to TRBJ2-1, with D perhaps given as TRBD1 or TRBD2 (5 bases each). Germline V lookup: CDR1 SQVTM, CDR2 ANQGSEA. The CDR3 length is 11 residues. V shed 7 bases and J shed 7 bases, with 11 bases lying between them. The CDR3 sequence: CSAGAGNEQFF. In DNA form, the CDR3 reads TGCAGCGCCGGGGCTGGGAATGAGCAGTTCTTC.

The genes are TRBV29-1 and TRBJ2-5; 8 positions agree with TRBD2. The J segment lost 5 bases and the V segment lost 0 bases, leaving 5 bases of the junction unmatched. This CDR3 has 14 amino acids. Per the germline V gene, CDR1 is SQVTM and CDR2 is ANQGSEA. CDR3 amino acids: CSVEDLTGGETQYF. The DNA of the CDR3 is TGCAGCGTTGAAGATCTGACGGGGGGGGAGACCCAGTACTTC.

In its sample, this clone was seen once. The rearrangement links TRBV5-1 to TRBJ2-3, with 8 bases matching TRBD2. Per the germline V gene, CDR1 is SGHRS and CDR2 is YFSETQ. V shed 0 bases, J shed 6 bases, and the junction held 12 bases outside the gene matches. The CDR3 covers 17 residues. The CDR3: CASSLAHTGGMADTQYF. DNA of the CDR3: TGCGCCAGCAGCTTGGCCCACACGGGGGGGATGGCGGATACGCAGTATTTT.

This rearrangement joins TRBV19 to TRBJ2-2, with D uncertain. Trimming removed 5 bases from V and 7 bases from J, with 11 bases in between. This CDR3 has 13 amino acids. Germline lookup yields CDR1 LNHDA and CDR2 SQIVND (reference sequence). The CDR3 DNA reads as TGTGCCAGTAGTCCTTTAGTTGGCGGGGAGCTGTTTTTT. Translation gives CASSPLVGGELFF.

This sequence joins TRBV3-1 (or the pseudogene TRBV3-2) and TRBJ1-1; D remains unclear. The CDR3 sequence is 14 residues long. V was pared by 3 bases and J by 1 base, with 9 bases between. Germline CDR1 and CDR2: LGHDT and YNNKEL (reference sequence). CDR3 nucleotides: TGTGCCAGCAGCCACCGGTTAGAGAACACTGAAGCTTTCTTT. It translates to CASSHRLENTEAFF.

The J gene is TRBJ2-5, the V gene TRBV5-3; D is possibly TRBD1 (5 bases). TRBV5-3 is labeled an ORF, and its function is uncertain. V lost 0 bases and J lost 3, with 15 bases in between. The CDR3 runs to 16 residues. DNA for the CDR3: TGTGCCAGAAGCTTGGCCATAATGGTACAGGAAGAGACCCAGTACTTC. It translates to CARSLAIMVQEETQYF.

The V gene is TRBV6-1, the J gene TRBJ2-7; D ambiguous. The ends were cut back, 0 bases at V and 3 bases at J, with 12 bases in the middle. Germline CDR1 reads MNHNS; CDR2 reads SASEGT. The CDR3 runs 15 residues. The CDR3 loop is CASSEAPRPNYEQYV. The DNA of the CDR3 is TGTGCCAGCAGTGAAGCGCCCCGTCCTAACTACGAGCAGTACGTC.

The CDR3 region is CASDTTEPQETQYF. The CDR3 DNA follows: TGTGCTAGTGACACGACAGAGCCACAAGAGACCCAGTACTTC. The chain is built from TRBV12-5 and TRBJ2-5, with a tentative D call TRBD1 (5 bases). This CDR3 comprises 14 residues. With 7 bases removed from V and 2 bases from J, the gap between germline ends came to 14 bases. Germline V lookup: CDR1 LGHNT, CDR2 FRNRAP.

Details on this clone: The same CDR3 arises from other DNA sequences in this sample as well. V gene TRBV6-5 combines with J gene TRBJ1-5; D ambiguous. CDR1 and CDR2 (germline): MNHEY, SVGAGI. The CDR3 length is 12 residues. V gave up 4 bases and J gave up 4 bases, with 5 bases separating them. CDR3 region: CASSSGNQPQHF. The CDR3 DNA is TGTGCCAGCAGTTCCGGGAATCAGCCCCAGCATTTT.